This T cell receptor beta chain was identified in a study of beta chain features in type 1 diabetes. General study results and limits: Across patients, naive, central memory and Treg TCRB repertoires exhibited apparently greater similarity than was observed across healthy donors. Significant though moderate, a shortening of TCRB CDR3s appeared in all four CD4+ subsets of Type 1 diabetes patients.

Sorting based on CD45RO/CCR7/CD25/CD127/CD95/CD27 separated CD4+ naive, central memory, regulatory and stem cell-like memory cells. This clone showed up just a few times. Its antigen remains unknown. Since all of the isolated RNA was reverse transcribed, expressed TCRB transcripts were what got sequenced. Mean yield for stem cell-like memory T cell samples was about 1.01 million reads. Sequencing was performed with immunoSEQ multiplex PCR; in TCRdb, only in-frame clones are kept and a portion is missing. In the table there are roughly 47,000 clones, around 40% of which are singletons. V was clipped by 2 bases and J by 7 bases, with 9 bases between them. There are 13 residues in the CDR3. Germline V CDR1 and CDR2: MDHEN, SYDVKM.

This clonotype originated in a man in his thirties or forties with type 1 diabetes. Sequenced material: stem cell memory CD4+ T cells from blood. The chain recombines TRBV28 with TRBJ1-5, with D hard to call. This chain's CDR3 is CASSLIGLQPQHF. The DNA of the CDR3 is TGTGCCAGCAGTTTAATCGGACTGCAGCCCCAGCATTTT.